This paragraph covers one T cell receptor (beta chain) sequence. Its specificity is not known. This sample stems from a study of T-cell reconstitution after alpha-beta-depleted transplantation in children. Study-wide results and caveats: From newly produced T cells came most of the T-cell counts and diversity one year after transplant. From surviving recipient T cells and thymic progenitors came the high day-60 TCRbeta diversity observed in some patients. The study reportedly traced alpha-beta T cells about two months after transplant to several hundred expanded graft clones.

Unique molecular identifiers featured in how the TCRbeta library was prepared. TCRdb re-called the PCR reads through MiXCR, storing one row per CDR3 protein. This table holds around 700,000 distinct CDR3 sequences, roughly 13% found once. From germline, CDR1 is PRHDT and CDR2 FYEKMQ (reference sequence). The CDR3 runs 14 residues. Trimming removed 5 bases at V and 6 bases at J, with 17 bases between. This material consisted of PBMCs, taken before TCRalphabeta/CD19-depleted stem cell transplant. This clonotype was sampled from a girl aged 2-10 years with congenital amegakaryocytic thrombocytopenia, due to receive a stem cell transplant. The V call is TRBV13, the J call TRBJ2-7; D is uncertain. CDR3 nucleotides: TGTGCCAGCAGCCGCAGTACCTTGAGGTCCGAGCAGTACTTC. Its translation is CASSRSTLRSEQYF. Drawing the rest from reference TRBV13 and TRBJ2-7, the complete variable domain is AAGVIQSPRHLIKEKRETATLKCYPIPRHDTVYWYQQGPGQDPQFLISFYEKMQSDKGSIPDRFSAQQFSDYHSELNMSSLELGDSALYFCASSRSTLRSEQYFGPGTRLTVT.